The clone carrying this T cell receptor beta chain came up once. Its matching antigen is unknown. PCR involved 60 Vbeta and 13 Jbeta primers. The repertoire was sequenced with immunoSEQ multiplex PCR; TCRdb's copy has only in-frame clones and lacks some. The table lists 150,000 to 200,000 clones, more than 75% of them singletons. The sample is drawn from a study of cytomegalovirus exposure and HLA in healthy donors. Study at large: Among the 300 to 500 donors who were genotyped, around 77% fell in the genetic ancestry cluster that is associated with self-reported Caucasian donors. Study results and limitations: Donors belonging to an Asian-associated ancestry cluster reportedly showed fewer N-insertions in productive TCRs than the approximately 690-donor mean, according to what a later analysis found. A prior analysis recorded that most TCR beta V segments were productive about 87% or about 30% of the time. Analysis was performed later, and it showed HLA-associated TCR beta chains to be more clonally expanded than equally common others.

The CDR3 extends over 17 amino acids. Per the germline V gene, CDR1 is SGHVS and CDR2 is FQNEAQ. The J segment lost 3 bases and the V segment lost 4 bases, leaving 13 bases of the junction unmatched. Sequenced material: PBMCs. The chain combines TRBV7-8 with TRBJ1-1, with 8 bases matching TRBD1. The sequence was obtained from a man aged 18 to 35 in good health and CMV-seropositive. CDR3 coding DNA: TGTGCCAGCAGCTCTCTAATCATACCGGGACAGGACACTGAAGCTTTCTTT. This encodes CASSSLIIPGQDTEAFF.